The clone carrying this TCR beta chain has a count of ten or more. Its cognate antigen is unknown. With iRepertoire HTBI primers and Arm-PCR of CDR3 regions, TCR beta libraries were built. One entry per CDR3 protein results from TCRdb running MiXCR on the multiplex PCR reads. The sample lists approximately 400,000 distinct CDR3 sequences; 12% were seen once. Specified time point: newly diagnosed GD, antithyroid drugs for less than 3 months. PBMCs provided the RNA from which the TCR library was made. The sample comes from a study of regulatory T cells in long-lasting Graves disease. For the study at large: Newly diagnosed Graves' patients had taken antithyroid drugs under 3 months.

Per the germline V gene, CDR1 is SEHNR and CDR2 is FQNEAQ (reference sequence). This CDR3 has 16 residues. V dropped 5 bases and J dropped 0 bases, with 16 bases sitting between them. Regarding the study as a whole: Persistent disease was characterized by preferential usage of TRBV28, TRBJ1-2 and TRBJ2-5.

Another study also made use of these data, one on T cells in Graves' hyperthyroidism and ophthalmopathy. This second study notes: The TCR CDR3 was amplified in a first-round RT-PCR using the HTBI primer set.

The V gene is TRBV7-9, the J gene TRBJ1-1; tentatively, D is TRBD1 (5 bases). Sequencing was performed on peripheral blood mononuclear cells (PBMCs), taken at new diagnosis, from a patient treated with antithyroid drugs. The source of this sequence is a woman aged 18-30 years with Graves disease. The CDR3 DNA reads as TGTGCCAGCAGCGTGGACCCGCAGGGCATGAACACTGAAGCTTTCTTT. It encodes CASSVDPQGMNTEAFF. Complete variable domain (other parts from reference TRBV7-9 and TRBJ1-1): DTGVSQNPRHKITKRGQNVTFRCDPISEHNRLYWYRQTLGQGPEFLTYFQNEAQLEKSRLLSDRFSAERPKGSFSTLEIQRTEQGDSAMYLCASSVDPQGMNTEAFFGQGTRLTVV.